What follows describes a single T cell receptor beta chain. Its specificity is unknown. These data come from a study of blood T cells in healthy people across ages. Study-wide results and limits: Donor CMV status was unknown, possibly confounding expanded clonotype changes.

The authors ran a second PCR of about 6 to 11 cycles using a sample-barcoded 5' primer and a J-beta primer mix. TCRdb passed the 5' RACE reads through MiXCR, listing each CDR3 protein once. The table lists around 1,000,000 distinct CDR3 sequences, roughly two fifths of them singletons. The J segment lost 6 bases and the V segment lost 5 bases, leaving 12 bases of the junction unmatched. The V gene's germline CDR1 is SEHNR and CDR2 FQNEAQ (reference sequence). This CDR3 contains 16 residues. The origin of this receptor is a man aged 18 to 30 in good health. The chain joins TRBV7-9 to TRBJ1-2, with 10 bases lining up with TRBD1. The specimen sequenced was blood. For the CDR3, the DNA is TGTGCCAGCAGCGAACCCGGGACAGGGGCCGTCAATGGCTACACCTTC. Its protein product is CASSEPGTGAVNGYTF.